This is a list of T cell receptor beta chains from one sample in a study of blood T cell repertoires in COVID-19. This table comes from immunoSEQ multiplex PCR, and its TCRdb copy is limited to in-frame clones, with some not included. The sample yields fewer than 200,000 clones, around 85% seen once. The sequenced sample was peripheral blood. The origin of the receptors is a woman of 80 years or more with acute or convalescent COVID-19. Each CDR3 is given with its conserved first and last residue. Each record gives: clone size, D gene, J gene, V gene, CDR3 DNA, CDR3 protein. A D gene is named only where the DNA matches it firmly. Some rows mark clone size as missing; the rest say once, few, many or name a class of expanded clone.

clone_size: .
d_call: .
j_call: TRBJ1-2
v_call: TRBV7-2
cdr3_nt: TGTGCCAGCAGCTCCGCACTTAACTATGGCTACACCTTC
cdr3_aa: CASSSALNYGYTF

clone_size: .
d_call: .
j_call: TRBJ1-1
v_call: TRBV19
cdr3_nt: TGTGCCAGTAGTATTCCGGGGTGGCAAGCTTTCTTT
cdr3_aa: CASSIPGWQAFF

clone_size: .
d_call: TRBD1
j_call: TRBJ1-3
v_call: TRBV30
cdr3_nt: TGTGCCTGGGGGACAGGGGCAAACACCATATATTTT
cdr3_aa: CAWGTGANTIYF

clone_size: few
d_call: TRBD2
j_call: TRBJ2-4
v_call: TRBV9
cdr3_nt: TGTGCCAGCAGCGTGGCTAGCGGGGGGCTAGCCAAAAACATTCAGTACTTC
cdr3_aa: CASSVASGGLAKNIQYF

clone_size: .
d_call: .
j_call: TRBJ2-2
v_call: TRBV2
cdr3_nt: TGTGCCAGCTACCCTCGAGTCGGTTCCAACGGGGAGCTGTTTTTT
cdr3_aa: CASYPRVGSNGELFF

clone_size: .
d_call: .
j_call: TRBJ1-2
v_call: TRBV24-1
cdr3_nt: TGTGCCACCAGTGATTTGAGACAGAATGGCTACACCTTC
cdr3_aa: CATSDLRQNGYTF

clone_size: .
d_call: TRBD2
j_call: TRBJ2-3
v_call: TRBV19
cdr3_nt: TGTGCCAGTAGTATAGGGGGTAGCGGGGGCCAAAGGAGAACGCAGTATTTT
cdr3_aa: CASSIGGSGGQRRTQYF

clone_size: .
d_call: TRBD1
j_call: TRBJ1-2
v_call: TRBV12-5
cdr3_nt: TGTGCTAGTGGTTTAGGACAGGCGAACTATGGCTACACCTTC
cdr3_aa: CASGLGQANYGYTF

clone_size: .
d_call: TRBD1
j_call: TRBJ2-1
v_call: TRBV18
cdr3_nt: TGTGCCAGCTCACCGGGACAGGGAGACAATGAGCAGTTCTTC
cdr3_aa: CASSPGQGDNEQFF

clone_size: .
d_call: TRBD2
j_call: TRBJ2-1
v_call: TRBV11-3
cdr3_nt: TGTGCCAGCAGCTCCTTAGCGGGGGGGACGACTGAGCAGTTCTTC
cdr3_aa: CASSSLAGGTTEQFF

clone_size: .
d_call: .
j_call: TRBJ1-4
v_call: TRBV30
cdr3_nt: TGTGCCTGGAGTTCAGGGGTCACAACTAATGAAAAACTGTTTTTT
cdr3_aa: CAWSSGVTTNEKLFF

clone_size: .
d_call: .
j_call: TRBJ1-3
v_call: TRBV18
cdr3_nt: TGTGCCAGCTCCCGGGGACAAGACTCTGGAAACACCATATATTTT
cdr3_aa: CASSRGQDSGNTIYF

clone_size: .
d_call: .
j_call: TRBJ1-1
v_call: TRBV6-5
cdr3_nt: TGTGCCAGCACCCTTCAGGTCACTGAAGCTTTCTTT
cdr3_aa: CASTLQVTEAFF

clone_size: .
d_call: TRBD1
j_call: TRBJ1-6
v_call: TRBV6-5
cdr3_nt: TGTGCCAGCACGGGACAGAATAATTCACCCCTCCACTTT
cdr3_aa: CASTGQNNSPLHF

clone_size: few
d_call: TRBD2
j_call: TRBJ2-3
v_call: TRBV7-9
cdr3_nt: TGTGCCAGCAGCTTCTTTAGCGGGGGACTTAATACGCAGTATTTT
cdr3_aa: CASSFFSGGLNTQYF

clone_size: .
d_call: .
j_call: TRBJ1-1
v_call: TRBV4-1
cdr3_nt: TGCGCCAGCAGCCAAGATCCGGGCAGGGGAACTGAAGCTTTCTTT
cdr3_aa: CASSQDPGRGTEAFF

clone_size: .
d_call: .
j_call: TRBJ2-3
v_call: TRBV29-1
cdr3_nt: TGCAGCGTTGCAATGAGGCTAGCACCAGATACGCAGTATTTT
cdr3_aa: CSVAMRLAPDTQYF

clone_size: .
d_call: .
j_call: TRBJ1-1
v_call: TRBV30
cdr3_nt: TGTGCCTGGAGGGACAGTCGCACTGAAGCTTTCTTT
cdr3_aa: CAWRDSRTEAFF

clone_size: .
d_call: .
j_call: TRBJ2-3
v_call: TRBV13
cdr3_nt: TGTGCCAGCAGCGTATCTGGGGGGGCCGGGGATACGCAGTATTTT
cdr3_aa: CASSVSGGAGDTQYF

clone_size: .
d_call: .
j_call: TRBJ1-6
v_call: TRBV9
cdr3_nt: TGTGCCAGCAGCGTAGATGCTCGGGGAGGGGGTCGAAATTCACCCCTCCACTTT
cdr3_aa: CASSVDARGGGRNSPLHF

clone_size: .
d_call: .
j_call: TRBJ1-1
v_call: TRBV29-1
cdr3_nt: TGCAGCGTTGATTCGGTAAGAGGCACTGAAGCTTTCTTT
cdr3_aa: CSVDSVRGTEAFF

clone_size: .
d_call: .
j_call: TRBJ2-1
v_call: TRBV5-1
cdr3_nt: TGCGCCAGCAAATTTCACGGGTCCTACAATGAGCAGTTCTTC
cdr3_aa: CASKFHGSYNEQFF

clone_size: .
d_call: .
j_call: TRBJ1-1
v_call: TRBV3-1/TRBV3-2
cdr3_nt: TGTGCCAGCAGCCCCCCGTCCAGTACTGAAGCTTTCTTT
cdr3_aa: CASSPPSSTEAFF

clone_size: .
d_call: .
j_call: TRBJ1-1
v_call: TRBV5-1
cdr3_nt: TGCGCCAGCAGCTCGGACAGCACTGAAGCTTTCTTT
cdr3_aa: CASSSDSTEAFF

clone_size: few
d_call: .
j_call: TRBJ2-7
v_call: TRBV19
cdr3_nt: TGTGCCAGTAGTATCGGACATCCGATCTACGAGCAGTACTTC
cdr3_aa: CASSIGHPIYEQYF

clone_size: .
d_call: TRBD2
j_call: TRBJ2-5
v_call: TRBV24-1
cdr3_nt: TGTGCCACCAGTGATTTGCTGGCTAGCGGGGGTAGAGAGACCCAGTACTTC
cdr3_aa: CATSDLLASGGRETQYF

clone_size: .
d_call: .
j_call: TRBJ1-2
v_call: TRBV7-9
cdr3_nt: TGTGCCAGCAGCTTTAATAACCTAGGAGAAAACTATGGCTACACCTTC
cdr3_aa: CASSFNNLGENYGYTF

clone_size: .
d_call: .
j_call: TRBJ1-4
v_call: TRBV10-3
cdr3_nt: TGTGCCATCAGTGAGTCGGCGGGGAACGGGGCCAGCGGGAAACTGTTTTTT
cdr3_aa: CAISESAGNGASGKLFF

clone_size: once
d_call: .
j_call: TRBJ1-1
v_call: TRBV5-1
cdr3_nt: TGCGCCAGCAGCTTGCCCCCCGTAGGACTCCCTGAAGCTTTCTTT
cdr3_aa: CASSLPPVGLPEAFF

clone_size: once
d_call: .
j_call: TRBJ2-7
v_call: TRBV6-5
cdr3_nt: TGTGCCAGCAGCCTGTCGACAGGAGTGGAATACGAGCAGTACTTC
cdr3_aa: CASSLSTGVEYEQYF

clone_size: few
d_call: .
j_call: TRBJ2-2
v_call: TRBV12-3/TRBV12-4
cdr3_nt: TGTGCCAGCAGTTTCGGGGGTGCCGGGGAGCTGTTTTTT
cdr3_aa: CASSFGGAGELFF

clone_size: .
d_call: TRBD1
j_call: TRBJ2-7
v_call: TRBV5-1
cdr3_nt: TGCGCCAGCAGCCCAGACAGGGCGGTAAACGAGCAGTACTTC
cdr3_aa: CASSPDRAVNEQYF

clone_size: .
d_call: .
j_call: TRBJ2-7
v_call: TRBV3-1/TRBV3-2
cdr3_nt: TGTGCCAGCAGCCAATTGCGATACGAGCAGTACTTC
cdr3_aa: CASSQLRYEQYF

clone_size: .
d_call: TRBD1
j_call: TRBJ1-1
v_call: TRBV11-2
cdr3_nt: TGTGCCAGCAGCTCAGGACAGGGGGGTAACACTGAAGCTTTCTTT
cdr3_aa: CASSSGQGGNTEAFF

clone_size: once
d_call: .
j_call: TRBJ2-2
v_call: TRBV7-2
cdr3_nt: TGTGCCAGCAGCTTAGGGCAACACAGGGCCGGGGAGCTGTTTTTT
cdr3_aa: CASSLGQHRAGELFF

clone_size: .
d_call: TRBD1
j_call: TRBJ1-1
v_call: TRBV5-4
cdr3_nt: TGTGCCAGCAGCTTGGGGGTGCCTACAGGGGGCGCAGAAGCTTTCTTT
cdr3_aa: CASSLGVPTGGAEAFF

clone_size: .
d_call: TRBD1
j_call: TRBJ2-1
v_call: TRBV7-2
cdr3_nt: TGTGCCAGCAGCTTGGCGGACAGGGGATTATTCTTC
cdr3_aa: CASSLADRGLFF

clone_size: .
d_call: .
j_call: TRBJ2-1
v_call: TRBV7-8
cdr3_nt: TGTGCCAGCAGCTTACGGGACTCTTTCTACAATGAGCAGTTCTTC
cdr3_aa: CASSLRDSFYNEQFF

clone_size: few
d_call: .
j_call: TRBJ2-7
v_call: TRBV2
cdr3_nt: TGTGCCAGTTTAAAGGAGGAGAGCAACTACGAGCAGTACTTC
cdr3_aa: CASLKEESNYEQYF

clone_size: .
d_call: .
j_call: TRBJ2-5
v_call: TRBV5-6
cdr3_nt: TGTGCCAGCAGCTTGCAAGCGTCGGTAGAGACCCAGTACTTC
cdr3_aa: CASSLQASVETQYF

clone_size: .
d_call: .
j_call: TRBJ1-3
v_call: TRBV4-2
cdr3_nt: TGTGCCAGCAGCCAAGACAGTTTTGGAAACACCATATATTTT
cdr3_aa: CASSQDSFGNTIYF

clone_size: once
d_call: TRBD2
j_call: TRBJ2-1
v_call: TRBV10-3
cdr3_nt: TGTGCCATCAGTGCCCCTACTAGCGGGGGGGCCTACAATGAGCAGTTCTTC
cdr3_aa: CAISAPTSGGAYNEQFF

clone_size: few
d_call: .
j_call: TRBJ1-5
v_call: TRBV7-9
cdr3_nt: TGTGCCAGCAGCCCGGACAGTTTCCAGCCCCAGCATTTT
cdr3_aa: CASSPDSFQPQHF

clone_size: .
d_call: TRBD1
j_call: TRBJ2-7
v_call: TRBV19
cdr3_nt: TGTGCCAGTAGTATCCGGACAGGGGGCTACTACGAGCAGTACTTC
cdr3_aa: CASSIRTGGYYEQYF

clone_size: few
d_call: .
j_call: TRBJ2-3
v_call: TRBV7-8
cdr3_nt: TGTGCCAGCAGCTTAGGGGGTTTGGGGGCTAGCACAGATACGCAGTATTTT
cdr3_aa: CASSLGGLGASTDTQYF

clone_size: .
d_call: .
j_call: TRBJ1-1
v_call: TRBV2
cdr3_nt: TGTGCCAGCAGGTACGGGGTGAGGAACACTGAAGCTTTCTTT
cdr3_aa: CASRYGVRNTEAFF

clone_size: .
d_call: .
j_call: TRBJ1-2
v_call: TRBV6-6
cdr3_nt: TGTGCCAGCAGTTACTCCAAAGGAGGGAGCGATGGCTACACCTTC
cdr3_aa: CASSYSKGGSDGYTF

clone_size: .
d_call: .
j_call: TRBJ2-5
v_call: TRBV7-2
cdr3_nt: TGTGCCAGCAGCTTCCAAACGGGAGAGACCCAGTACTTC
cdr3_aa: CASSFQTGETQYF

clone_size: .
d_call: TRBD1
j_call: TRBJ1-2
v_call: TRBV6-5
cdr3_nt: TGTGCCAGCAGCGCCGGGACAGGGGGCACCCATGGCTACACCTTC
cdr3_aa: CASSAGTGGTHGYTF